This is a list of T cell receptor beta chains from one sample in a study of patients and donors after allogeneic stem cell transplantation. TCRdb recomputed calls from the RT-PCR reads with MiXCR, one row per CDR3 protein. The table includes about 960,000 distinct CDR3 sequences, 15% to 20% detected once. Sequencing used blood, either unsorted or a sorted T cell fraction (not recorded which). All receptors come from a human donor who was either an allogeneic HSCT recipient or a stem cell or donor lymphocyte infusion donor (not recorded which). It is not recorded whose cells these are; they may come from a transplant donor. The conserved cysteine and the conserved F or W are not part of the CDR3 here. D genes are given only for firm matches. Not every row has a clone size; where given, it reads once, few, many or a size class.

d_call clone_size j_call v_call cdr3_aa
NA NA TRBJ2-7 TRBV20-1 SARDGGRSYEQY
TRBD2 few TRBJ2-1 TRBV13 ASSLVGGLKNEQF
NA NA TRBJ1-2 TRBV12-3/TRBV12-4 ASSLLELRYGYT
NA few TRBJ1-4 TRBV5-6 ASSPTRRANEKLF
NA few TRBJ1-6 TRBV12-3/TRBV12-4 ASSPRWAAHRDNNSPLH
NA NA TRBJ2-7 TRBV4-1 ASSQGGQGREQY
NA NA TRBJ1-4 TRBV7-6 ASSPGARGEKLF
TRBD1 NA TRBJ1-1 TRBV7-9 ASSVRDSLEAF
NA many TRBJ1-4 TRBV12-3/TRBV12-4 ASISKGLGNEKLF
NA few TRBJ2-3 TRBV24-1 ATSDSLHTDTQY
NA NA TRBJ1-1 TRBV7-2 ASSSSGQPNTEAF
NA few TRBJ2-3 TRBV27 ASSSITGDTQY
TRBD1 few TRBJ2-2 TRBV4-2 ASSQDRDRGPQNTGELF
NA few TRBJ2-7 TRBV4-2 ASSQAGAGAYEQY
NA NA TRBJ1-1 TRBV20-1 SASARGLNTEAF
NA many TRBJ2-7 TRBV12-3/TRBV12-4 ASSLLAGDLYEQY
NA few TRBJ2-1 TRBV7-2 ASSSRVGNEQF